Below, 28 T cell receptor beta chains from the same sample are listed, as sequenced in a study of T cell repertoires in cytomegalovirus infection. MiXCR, run by TCRdb on the reads, gives a single entry per CDR3 protein. In the table there are 350,000 to 450,000 distinct CDR3 sequences, less than 20% of which are singletons. Sequencing was carried out using PBMCs. All receptors derive from a human donor in good health (CMV status not recorded). Some clones in this sample may be carry-over from other donors' samples.

This clonotype was found a few times. The chain employs TRBV19 and TRBJ2-2; 10 bases match TRBD2. The J segment lost 3 bases and the V segment lost 4 bases, leaving 2 bases of the junction unmatched. CDR3 size: 15 residues. CDR1 is LNHDA and CDR2 is SQIVND in the germline V gene (reference sequence). The chain's CDR3 is CASSTGLAYTGELFF. The DNA for the CDR3 is TGTGCCAGTAGTACGGGACTAGCGTACACCGGGGAGCTGTTTTTT.

This clonotype occurred many times. The chain carries TRBV7-2 and TRBJ1-6; D not resolved. In germline, CDR1 is SGHTA, CDR2 FQGNSA. CDR3 length: 18 amino acids. V gave up 2 bases and J gave up 7 bases, with 21 bases separating them. The CDR3 spells CASSLFNPTYPSNSPLHF. The CDR3 DNA follows: TGTGCCAGCAGCTTATTTAACCCTACATACCCCTCCAATTCACCCCTCCACTTT.

This clonotype was counted many times. The V and J genes are TRBV7-6 and TRBJ1-1, with D possibly TRBD1 on 5 matching bases. CDR3 size: 14 residues. V shed 1 base and J shed 4 bases, with 10 bases lying between them. Germline assignment: CDR1 SGHVS and CDR2 FNYEAQ. CDR3 in DNA: TGTGCCAGCAGCTTAGGTGCAGGGATCACTGAAGCTTTCTTT. As protein: CASSLGAGITEAFF.

This chain links TRBV7-2 with TRBJ2-7, with 11 bases matching TRBD1. CDR3 length equals 16 residues. With V trimmed by 1 base and J by 4 bases, 6 bases remained unmatched. Germline-derived CDR1 and CDR2 are SGHTA and FQGNSA. The CDR3 loop reads CASSLVGGQGAYEQYF. The CDR3 nucleotides are TGTGCCAGCAGCTTAGTAGGCGGACAGGGGGCTTACGAGCAGTACTTC.

This chain joins TRBV20-1 and TRBJ2-7; D ambiguous. CDR1 DFQATT and CDR2 SNEGSKA come from the germline V gene (reference sequence). Between the trimmed V and J ends, which lost 0 bases and 6 bases, there was a span of 15 bases. The CDR3 covers 14 residues. The CDR3 here is CSARDWAGIAEQYF. The CDR3 bases are TGCAGTGCTAGAGATTGGGCAGGAATCGCCGAGCAGTACTTC.

This clonotype was detected many times. The chain links TRBV7-2 to TRBJ1-1, with TRBD1 matching over 8 bases. This CDR3 has 13 residues. V shed 1 base, J shed 6 bases, and the junction held 1 base outside the gene matches. Looked up from germline, CDR1 is SGHTA and CDR2 is FQGNSA. For the CDR3, the DNA is TGTGCCAGCAGCTTAGACAGGGGGGCTGAAGCTTTCTTT. Translating it yields CASSLDRGAEAFF.

The chain links TRBV2 to TRBJ2-3; 7 nucleotides line up with TRBD1. V was clipped by 6 bases and J by 6 bases; unmatched bases: 9. There are 14 residues in the CDR3. CDR1 and CDR2 (germline): SNHLY, FYNNEI. The DNA of the CDR3 is TGTGCCAGCAGCCTTGAGGGGGCGCGTGATACGCAGTATTTT. As protein: CASSLEGARDTQYF.

This clonotype was observed a handful of times. This chain uses TRBV6-1 with TRBJ2-1, with 8 bases identical to TRBD2. V dropped 0 bases and J dropped 2; count of bases not matched to a gene: 3. Germline V CDR1 and CDR2: MNHNS, SASEGT. This CDR3 contains 16 residues. DNA of the CDR3: TGTGCCAGCAGTGAAGCGCGGCGGGGGGCCTACAATGAGCAGTTCTTC. As protein: CASSEARRGAYNEQFF.

This clonotype was recorded many times. The chain carries TRBV2 and TRBJ2-5; either TRBD1 or TRBD2 may supply D (5 bases each). The germline CDR1 and CDR2 sequences are SNHLY and FYNNEI. Between the trimmed V and J ends, which lost 8 bases and 2 bases, there was a span of 18 bases. The CDR3 totals 15 residues. Here the CDR3 reads CASSYMGEEQETQYF. CDR3 nucleotides: TGTGCCAGCTCCTATATGGGGGAAGAGCAAGAGACCCAGTACTTC.

The V and J genes are TRBV19 and TRBJ1-5; D not certain. V gave up 5 bases and J gave up 0 bases, with 11 bases separating them. Germline CDR1 reads LNHDA; CDR2 reads SQIVND (reference sequence). The CDR3 is 15 residues long. CDR3 region: CASSPEDYSNQPQHF. CDR3 coding DNA: TGTGCCAGTAGTCCGGAAGATTATAGCAATCAGCCCCAGCATTTT.

This clonotype was observed a handful of times. V and J are TRBV5-5 and TRBJ1-4; weak D call: TRBD1 (5 bases). The V end was cut by 4 bases, the J end by 3 bases, with 16 bases between. CDR1 and CDR2 from the germline V gene are SGHKS and YYEKEE (reference sequence). CDR3 length: 16 residues. The CDR3: CASSPNHRQSNEKLFF. The CDR3, as DNA: TGTGCCAGCAGCCCAAACCACAGGCAATCTAATGAAAAACTGTTTTTT.

The sample holds many counts of this clonotype. The V and J genes are TRBV30 and TRBJ1-1; D gene unclear. The CDR3 consists of 11 residues. Germline V gene lookup returns CDR1 GTSNPN and CDR2 SVGIG (reference sequence). V was cut by 2 bases and J by 8 bases, with 9 bases left in between. CDR3 coding DNA: TGTGCCTGGAGTAGGACCCTCGAAGCTTTCTTT. Protein: CAWSRTLEAFF.

The table lists this clonotype with a few counts. V is TRBV29-1 and J is TRBJ2-5, with unresolved D. Trimming removed 2 bases from V and 5 bases from J, with 12 bases in between. In germline, CDR1 is SQVTM, CDR2 ANQGSEA. The CDR3 consists of 13 residues. The DNA for the CDR3 is TGCAGCGTTGAAAAACAGCGACCCGAGACCCAGTACTTC. As protein: CSVEKQRPETQYF.

At least ten counts were recorded for this clonotype. The J gene is TRBJ1-1, the V gene TRBV7-8; D may be TRBD1 (6 bases). Trimming left V 2 bases short and J 0 bases short, with 10 bases between. The germline V gene encodes CDR1 SGHVS and CDR2 FQNEAQ. CDR3 size: 15 residues. CDR3 region: CASSLLYRVNTEAFF. The CDR3 DNA follows: TGTGCCAGCAGCTTATTATACAGGGTGAACACTGAAGCTTTCTTT. The variable domain in full, with the rest retrieved from reference TRBV7-8 and TRBJ1-1, is GAGVSQSPRYKVAKRGQDVALRCDPISGHVSLFWYQQALGQGPEFLTYFQNEAQLDKSGLPSDRFFAERPEGSVSTLKIQRTQQEDSAVYLCASSLLYRVNTEAFFGQGTRLTVV.

A few counts support this clonotype. The chain uses TRBV14 and TRBJ2-7, with a weak D call TRBD1 (6 bases). The germline V gene encodes CDR1 SGHDN and CDR2 FVKESK. This CDR3 is 12 amino acids long. V was shortened by 4 bases and J by 8 bases, with 12 bases between the two germline ends. CDR3 nucleotides: TGTGCCAGCAGCCGGTTTGGGGGCCAGCAGTACTTC. Translating it yields CASSRFGGQQYF.

This clonotype was seen a handful of times. The gene calls are TRBV3-1 and TRBJ1-4; possibly TRBD1 for D (6 bases). The CDR3 is made up of 14 amino acids. The V end was cut by 3 bases, the J end by 7 bases, with 12 bases between. Germline V lookup: CDR1 LGHDT, CDR2 YNNKEL (reference sequence). CDR3 amino acids: CASSQGEQGEKLFF. For the CDR3, the DNA is TGTGCCAGCAGCCAGGGAGAACAGGGTGAAAAACTGTTTTTT.

The chain joins TRBV20-1 to TRBJ1-4; 9 bases align to TRBD1. Germline V gene data show CDR1 as DFQATT and CDR2 as SNEGSKA (reference sequence). With 2 bases clipped from V and 8 bases from J, the junction kept 12 bases outside the gene matches. This CDR3 region has 16 residues. CDR3: CSARKSYRGQREKLFF. In nucleotides, the CDR3 is TGCAGTGCTAGAAAAAGCTACAGGGGGCAAAGGGAAAAACTGTTTTTT.

Comments on this clonotype: A much larger clonotype is one base distant, so this may be a read error. The chain recombines TRBV7-2 with TRBJ2-1, with TRBD2 matching over 13 bases. The CDR3 has 17 residues. The V and J ends lost 1 base and 2 bases, in that order; junction bases with no gene match: 2. Germline V CDR1 and CDR2: SGHTA, FQGNSA. DNA of the CDR3: TGTGCCAGCAGCTTAGAGGGGACTAGCGGGGCCTACAATGAGCAGTTCTTC. It encodes CASSLEGTSGAYNEQFF.

Concerning this clonotype: A much larger clone lies one base from this, so it may be a read error. The chain links TRBV7-2 to TRBJ1-1; D uncertain. This CDR3 is 12 amino acids long. Per the germline V gene, CDR1 is SGHTA and CDR2 is FQGNSA. The CDR3 bases are TGTGCCATCAGCTTAGCAGGCCCTGAAGCTTTCTTT. As protein: CAISLAGPEAFF.

J is TRBJ2-7 and V is TRBV30; possibly TRBD2 for D (6 bases). The CDR3 sequence is 11 residues long. Trimming took 5 bases from V and 3 from J, leaving 8 bases between them. Germline V gene lookup returns CDR1 GTSNPN and CDR2 SVGIG (reference sequence). The DNA for the CDR3 is TGTGCCTGGGGACTATACTACGAGCAGTACTTC. This gives the protein CAWGLYYEQYF.

This clonotype has just a few counts. The gene calls are TRBV5-6 and TRBJ2-5, with TRBD2 matching 8 bases. There are 16 residues in the CDR3. Trimming removed 4 bases from V and 4 bases from J; junction bases left unmatched: 12. The germline CDR1 and CDR2 sequences are SGHDT and YYEEEE. The CDR3 spells CASSTLTSVGRETQYF. DNA of the CDR3: TGTGCCAGCAGCACCCTGACTAGCGTAGGCAGAGAGACCCAGTACTTC.

The chain carries TRBV29-1 and TRBJ2-3; tentatively, D is TRBD2 (6 bases). The CDR3 is 14 residues long. The ends were cut back, 3 bases at V and 2 bases at J, with 12 bases in the middle. Germline CDR1 and CDR2: SQVTM and ANQGSEA. For the CDR3, the DNA is TGCAGCGTTGATAAGGCGGGGACCACAGATACGCAGTATTTT. Amino acid sequence: CSVDKAGTTDTQYF.

This clonotype was observed many times. The chain recombines TRBV7-6 with TRBJ1-5; D is perhaps TRBD1 (5 bases). CDR1 SGHVS and CDR2 FNYEAQ come from the germline V gene. V lost 5 bases and J 5 bases, leaving 10 bases between the germline ends. CDR3 length: 13 residues. CDR3 in DNA: TGTGCCAGCAGCGCTGGACAACATCAGCCCCAGCATTTT. It specifies CASSAGQHQPQHF.

This clonotype was counted only a few times. The chain is built from TRBV7-6 and TRBJ1-2; 8 bases fit TRBD1. Germline-derived CDR1 and CDR2 are SGHVS and FNYEAQ. CDR3 size: 16 residues. The V gene end was trimmed by 3 bases and the J gene end by 3 bases; junction bases not matched to a gene: 9. This CDR3 is CASSLNPPGQDYGYTF. CDR3 DNA sequence: TGTGCCAGCAGCTTGAACCCACCGGGACAGGACTATGGCTACACCTTC.

V usage is TRBV2 and J usage is TRBJ1-6; unclear D gene. Trimming stripped 7 bases from V and 7 bases from J, with 11 bases between. From germline, CDR1 is SNHLY and CDR2 FYNNEI. The CDR3 is made up of 13 amino acids. In DNA, the CDR3 is TGTGCCAGCACGGAACAGAACAATTCACCCCTCCACTTT. It translates to CASTEQNNSPLHF.

The CDR3 is CASKDQKTGTANSPLHF. In DNA form, the CDR3 reads TGTGCCAGTAAAGATCAAAAAACCGGGACAGCGAATTCACCCCTCCACTTT. This rearrangement joins TRBV19 to TRBJ1-6; 7 bases align to TRBD1. The junction had 16 bases not matched to a gene; V was cut back by 7 bases and J by 7 bases. Germline loops: CDR1 LNHDA, CDR2 SQIVND (reference sequence). The CDR3 is 17 residues long.

This clonotype came up a few times. The chain has TRBV15 and TRBJ2-1; 8 bases match TRBD2. The CDR3 consists of 14 residues. Trimming at V came to 0 bases and at J to 8 bases, leaving 3 bases not matched to a gene. In germline, CDR1 is LNHNV, CDR2 YYDKDF (reference sequence). The CDR3 loop is CATSREGLAYEQFF. CDR3 sequence (DNA): TGTGCCACCAGCAGAGAAGGACTAGCCTATGAGCAGTTCTTC.

V is TRBV10-3 and J is TRBJ2-3; D ambiguous. The ends were cut back, 6 bases at V and 0 bases at J, with 7 bases in the middle. CDR3 length: 13 amino acids. Germline CDR1 is ENHRY and CDR2 is SYGVKD. The CDR3 DNA sequence: TGTGCCATCAGGGAACAGAGCACAGATACGCAGTATTTT. Its translation: CAIREQSTDTQYF.